This T cell receptor (beta chain) emerged from a study of control samples from healthy donors and cancer patients. Per germline, CDR1 PRHDT and CDR2 FYEKMQ (reference sequence). The CDR3 is 15 residues long. V lost 3 bases and J lost 0, with 9 bases in between. Using immunoSEQ multiplex PCR, the repertoire was profiled, and TCRdb retains in-frame clones only, with some absent. In the table there are roughly 63,000 clones, 90% of which are singletons. The specimen sequenced was PBMCs. This clonotype originated in a man aged 60 to 69 with colorectal cancer. This chain connects TRBV13 to TRBJ1-3; the D is unclear. CDR3: CASSLTRFSGNTIYF. The CDR3 region has the DNA TGTGCCAGCAGCTTGACGCGGTTCTCTGGAAACACCATATATTTT.